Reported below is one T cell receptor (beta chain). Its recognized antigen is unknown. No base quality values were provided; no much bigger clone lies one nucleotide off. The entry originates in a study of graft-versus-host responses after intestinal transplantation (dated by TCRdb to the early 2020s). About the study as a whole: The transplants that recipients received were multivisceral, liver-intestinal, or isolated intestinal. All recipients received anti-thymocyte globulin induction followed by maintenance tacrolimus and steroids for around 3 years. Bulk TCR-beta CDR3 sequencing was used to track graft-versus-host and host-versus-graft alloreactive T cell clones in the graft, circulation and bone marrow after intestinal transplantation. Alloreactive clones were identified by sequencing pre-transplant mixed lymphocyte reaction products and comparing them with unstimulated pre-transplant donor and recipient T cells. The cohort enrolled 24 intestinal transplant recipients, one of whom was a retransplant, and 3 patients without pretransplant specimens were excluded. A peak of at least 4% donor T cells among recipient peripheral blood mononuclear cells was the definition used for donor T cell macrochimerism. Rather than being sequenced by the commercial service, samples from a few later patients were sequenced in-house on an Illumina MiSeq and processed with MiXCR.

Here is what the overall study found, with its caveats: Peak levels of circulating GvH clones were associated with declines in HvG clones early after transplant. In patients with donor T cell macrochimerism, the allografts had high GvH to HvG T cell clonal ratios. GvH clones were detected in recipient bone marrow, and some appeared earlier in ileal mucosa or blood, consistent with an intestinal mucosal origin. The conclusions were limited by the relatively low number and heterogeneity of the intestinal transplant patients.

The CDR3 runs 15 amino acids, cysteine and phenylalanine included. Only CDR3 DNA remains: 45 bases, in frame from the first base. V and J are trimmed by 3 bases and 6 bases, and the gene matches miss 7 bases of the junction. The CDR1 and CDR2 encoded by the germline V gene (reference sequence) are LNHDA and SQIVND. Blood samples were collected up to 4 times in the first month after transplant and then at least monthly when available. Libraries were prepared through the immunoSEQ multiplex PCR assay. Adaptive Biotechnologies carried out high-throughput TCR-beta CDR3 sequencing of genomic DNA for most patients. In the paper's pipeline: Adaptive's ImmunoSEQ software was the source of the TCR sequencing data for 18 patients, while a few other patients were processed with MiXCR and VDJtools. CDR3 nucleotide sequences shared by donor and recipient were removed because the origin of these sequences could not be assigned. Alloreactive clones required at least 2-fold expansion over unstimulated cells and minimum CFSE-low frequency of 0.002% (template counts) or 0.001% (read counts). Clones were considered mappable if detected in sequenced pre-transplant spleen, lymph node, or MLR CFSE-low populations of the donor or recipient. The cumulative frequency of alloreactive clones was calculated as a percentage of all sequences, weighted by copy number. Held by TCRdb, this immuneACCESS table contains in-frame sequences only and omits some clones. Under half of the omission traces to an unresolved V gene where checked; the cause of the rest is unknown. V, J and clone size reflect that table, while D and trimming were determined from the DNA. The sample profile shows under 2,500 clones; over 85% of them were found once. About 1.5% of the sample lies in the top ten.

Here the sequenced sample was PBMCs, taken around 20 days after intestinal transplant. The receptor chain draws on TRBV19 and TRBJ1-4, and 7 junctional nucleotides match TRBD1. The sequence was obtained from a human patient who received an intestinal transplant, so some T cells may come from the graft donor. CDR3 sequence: CASSISGTAYEKLFF. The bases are TGTGCCAGTAGTATCTCCGGGACAGCGTATGAAAAACTGTTTTTT. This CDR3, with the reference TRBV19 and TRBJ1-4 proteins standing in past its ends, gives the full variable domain DGGITQSPKYLFRKEGQNVTLSCEQNLNHDAMYWYRQDPGQGLRLIYYSQIVNDFQKGDIAEGYSVSREKKESFPLTVTSAQKNPTAFYLCASSISGTAYEKLFFGSGTQLSVL.